This T cell receptor beta chain was captured in a study of cytomegalovirus exposure and HLA in healthy donors (dated by TCRdb to the late 2010s). About the study as a whole: In an earlier analysis of about 560 of the donors, around 290 Gb of sequence data and 100 million or so unique TCR beta sequences from roughly 180 million T cells were reported. Five DR-DQ haplotypes were handled as single units for association and clustering because linkage in the cohort was strong. The aim of the study was to test whether cataloging public T cell receptors could identify signatures of past pathogen exposure. Among the 398 genotyped donors, around 81% belonged to the genetic ancestry cluster associated with self-reported Caucasian donors. In a later analysis, previously published TCR beta repertoires from several hundred donors were re-analyzed and high-resolution HLA genotyping was added so that TCR occurrence patterns could be studied. A separate validation cohort of roughly 130 different subjects was used in addition to the approximately 700-subject first cohort. In an earlier analysis of 550 to 700 of the donors, high-throughput TCR beta sequencing was used to judge whether each TCR beta V gene segment behaved as functional or pseudogenic. A later genetic analysis used genome-wide SNP genotypes for 398 of the 666 donors, treating that subset as a discovery cohort. The study profiled the T cell repertoires of 500 to 800 subjects by immunosequencing and related them to cytomegalovirus serostatus. HLA typing included class I and class II loci at four-digit resolution. All discovery cohort repertoires had been generated using a single sequencing platform. The number of donors typed differed by locus, with 629-630 for A, B, C, DRB1 and DQB1, 522 for DQA1, 600 to 610 for DPA1, and 400 to 490 for DPB1. To predict cytomegalovirus infection status, the study combined high-throughput TCR immunosequencing, statistical association of individual TCRs with disease status, and machine learning. Donor age, sex, ethnicity and CMV serostatus were compiled alongside the repertoire data. On average, roughly 250,000 unique TCR beta nucleotide sequences were sequenced per donor among some 420 genotyped donors of the cohort, with roughly 18% of those sequences being non-productive. Rather than using new phenotypic data, the later analysis identified candidate immune exposures from TCR beta sequences and from how often those sequences occurred across donors. Roughly 300 gigabases of sequencing data and roughly 80 million unique TCR sequences made up an early release that covered under 750 HLA-typed donors. Study-wide conclusions, independent of this receptor: Most TCR sequences were observed very rarely across donors, whereas some public TCRs were present in many individuals. A further reported finding was that TCR beta sequences accurately predicted the HLA-A and HLA-B alleles for most subjects in the first cohort. Because HLA typing was missing for some donors at each locus, association tests included only the typed subset. Compared with equally common non-associated chains, HLA-associated TCR beta chains in a later analysis were more clonally expanded and had lower generation probabilities. A later analysis found that TCR association rates varied across HLA loci, with DRB1 alleles showing the most associated TCRs and HLA-C alleles the fewest. In this cohort, only TCR beta chains were sequenced, and detectable features were limited by the absence of alpha or paired-chain data. In a later analysis, several top co-occurrence clusters were reported to appear linked to parvovirus B19, influenza, CMV and Epstein-Barr virus. Compared with the approximately 670-donor mean, donors in an Asian-associated ancestry cluster had fewer N-insertions in productive TCRs, according to a later genetic analysis. V-gene and J-gene trimming of TCR beta chains was associated with a missense DCLRE1C variant in a later genetic analysis, and the association was replicated in an independent cohort. A total of 164 TCR beta chains were listed by the study as associated with cytomegalovirus. According to the authors, the approach could potentially be generalized to other disease states and immunological phenotypes. CMV serostatus was the only immune exposure information available for the cohort. Strong co-occurrence of HLA alleles, especially DR and DQ, made assigning TCR associations to individual alleles difficult. A later analysis associated around 16,000 TCR beta sequences with specific HLA alleles at a false discovery rate of 0.05. In an earlier analysis of 587 of the donors, most TCR beta V segments appeared in productive rearrangements about 87% or about 30% of the time, broadly matching IMGT annotations. A group of highly shared sequence variants was considered likely to be a technical artifact of the sequencing pipeline. In a later analysis, most CMV-associated TCR beta chains were found to appear HLA-restricted, with HLA associations seemingly driven largely by CMV exposure. Because counts were too low, about 15 rarely observed V segments, including chromosome 9 orphons, were left out of the earlier analysis of 500 to 650 of the donors. Three of the identified cytomegalovirus-associated TCR beta chains were confirmed in vitro to be specific for cytomegalovirus antigens. Correlated functional status among segregating V segments might reflect linkage disequilibrium, but an unknown experimental factor could not be ruled out. Sequencing depth was assumed to be roughly uniform across donors in the presence/absence analyses, though that assumption may not hold. In both the original and validation cohorts, the classifier was reported to diagnose cytomegalovirus status with high specificity and sensitivity.

The cohort comprised fewer than 700 healthy bone marrow donors. All cohort members were sampled while nominally healthy, although unrecorded immune exposures were likely present. Of the 670 or so cohort members, roughly 300 had positive CMV serostatus and approximately 400 had negative CMV serostatus, and CMV serostatus was not recorded for the donor. Every donor gave a peripheral blood sample, and the peripheral blood mononuclear cells from that sample were used for TCR beta sequencing. The Qiagen DNeasy Blood Extraction Kit was used to extract genomic DNA from the blood cell samples. The method behind the library was the immunoSEQ multiplex PCR assay. For the multiplex PCR, a mixture combining 60 forward primers for TCR Vbeta segments and 13 reverse primers for TCR Jbeta segments was used. The CDR3 region of rearranged TCR beta genes was amplified from genomic DNA with a multiplex PCR assay. The Illumina HiSeq System was used to sequence the amplified TCR beta libraries as 87-base-pair reads. The authors' pipeline ran thus. A later analysis tallied tens of millions of unique TCR beta chains across the 650 to 750 repertoires, and approximately 9.9 million of those chains were shared by two or more donors. A nearest-neighbor algorithm error-corrected the raw reads and collapsed the reads into unique sequences, merging closely related sequences to remove PCR and sequencing errors. To assign V, D and J gene segments, CDR3 sequences were aligned to IMGT reference sequences. Each retained sequence needed at least a six-nucleotide match to both a V gene segment and a J gene segment. Rearrangements were classified as productive when the CDR3 lacked stop codons and remained in frame with V and J, and all other rearrangements were classified as non-productive. CDR3 was defined according to IMGT convention as the region running from the second conserved V-encoded cysteine to the conserved J-encoded phenylalanine. In an earlier analysis of more than 550 of the donors, sequences lacking an unambiguous match to a single V gene segment were excluded. In an earlier analysis of about 590 of the donors, a V segment was called functional when productive rearrangements were above 56.7%, and segregating when the standard deviation between donors exceeded 5%. To diagnose cytomegalovirus status from the catalog of TCR beta chain sequences, a statistical classification framework was built. In a later analysis, V and J genes were assigned by comparing TCR nucleotide sequences against IMGT/GENE-DB human TR gene sequences. Using the TCRdist pipeline, a later analysis assigned CDR3 sequences along with most-parsimonious VDJ recombination scenarios. In a later analysis, each TCR beta chain was defined by its CDR3 amino acid sequence together with its V-gene family, and reads lacking a unique V-gene family were excluded. A later analysis removed 592 highly shared, low-generation-probability nucleotide sequences to deal with suspected cross-contamination and a sequencing artifact. In a later analysis, a clonal expansion index was calculated for each public chain from normalized within-repertoire ranks of inferred template counts. A later analysis computed generation probabilities with a VDJ recombination model fitted to out-of-frame rearrangements, and checked the results against IGoR. In a later analysis, hypergeometric tests were used to score TCR-TCR, TCR-HLA and TCR-CMV co-occurrence, with a repertoire-size bias correction applied to TCR pairs. To estimate false discovery rates, a later analysis permuted the HLA or CMV assignments 20 times. In a later analysis, co-occurring TCRs were grouped using DBSCAN, and TCRdist sequence similarity was added for clustering within HLA-allele-positive subsets. Co-occurrence clustering excluded repertoires with fewer than 30,000 or more than 120,000 public chains, plus five with anomalous nucleotide sharing. Held by TCRdb, this immuneACCESS table contains in-frame sequences only and omits some clones. Under half of the omission traces to an unresolved V gene where checked; the cause of the rest is unknown. Clone size and V and J calls were adopted from that table, with D and trimming inferred from the DNA. The sample data list around 90,000 clones, and around 60% of these were observed just once. The ten largest clones take up roughly 2.1% of the sample.

Of note for this clone: The target of this receptor is not known. Per-base quality was not reported, and no clone a single base away is much larger than it.

The source material was PBMCs. This sequence was found in a human donor in good health.

The sequenced DNA: TGTGCTACCACCCGGGACAGGTATTCACCCCTCCACTTT. It codes for CATTRDRYSPLHF. The sequence joins TRBV30 to TRBJ1-6; 8 of the junction bases match TRBD1. Measured from the cysteine to the phenylalanine, the CDR3 is 13 residues long. The retained sequence is limited to the CDR3, 39 bases, with the frame set at the first base. CDR1 and CDR2 are drawn from the germline V gene (reference sequence): GTSNPN, SVGIG.